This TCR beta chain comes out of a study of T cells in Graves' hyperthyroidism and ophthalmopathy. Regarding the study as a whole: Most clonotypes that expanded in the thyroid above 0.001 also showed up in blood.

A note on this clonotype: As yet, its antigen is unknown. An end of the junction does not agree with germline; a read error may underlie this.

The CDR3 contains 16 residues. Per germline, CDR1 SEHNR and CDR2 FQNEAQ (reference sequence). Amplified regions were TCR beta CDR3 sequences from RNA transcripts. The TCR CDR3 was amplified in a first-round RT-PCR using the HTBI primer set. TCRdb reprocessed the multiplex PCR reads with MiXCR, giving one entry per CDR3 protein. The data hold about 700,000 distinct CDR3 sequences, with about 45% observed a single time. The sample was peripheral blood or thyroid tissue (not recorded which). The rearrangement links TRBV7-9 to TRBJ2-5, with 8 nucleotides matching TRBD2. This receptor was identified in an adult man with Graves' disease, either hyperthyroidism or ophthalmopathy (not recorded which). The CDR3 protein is CASSSVKRGRRETRYF. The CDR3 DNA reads TGTGCCAGCAGCTCTGTCAAGCGGGGGAGGCGAGAGACCCGGTACTTC.